These 20 T cell receptor beta chains came from one sample sequenced in a study of T-cell memory formation after mild COVID-19. TCRdb processed the 5' RACE reads anew with MiXCR; each CDR3 protein has one entry. This table has roughly 250,000 distinct CDR3 sequences, 16% appearing once. The sequenced sample was PBMCs or a T cell subset sorted from them (not recorded which). The receptors were sampled from a man aged 18-30 years who had mild COVID-19 (a few samples of this study predate the infection). Cell type and time point are not known.

The chain employs TRBV6-5 and TRBJ2-1; 12 bases align to TRBD2. Trimming at V came to 4 bases and at J to 6 bases, leaving 1 base not matched to a gene. The germline CDR1 and CDR2 sequences are MNHEY and SVGAGI. This CDR3 is 14 amino acids long. CDR3 DNA sequence: TGTGCCAGCAGTTCTAGCGGGAGGGTCAATGAGCAGTTCTTC. It yields the protein CASSSSGRVNEQFF.

The chain carries TRBV7-3 and TRBJ2-2; no reliable D call. Trimming pared 1 base from V and 6 bases from J, leaving 12 bases between. CDR1 and CDR2 from the germline V gene are SGHTA and FQGTGA. This CDR3 comprises 15 residues. The CDR3 nucleotides read TGTGCCAGCAGCTTAAGGGTACTGCCCCCCGGGGAGCTGTTTTTT. Protein sequence: CASSLRVLPPGELFF. Full variable domain (missing parts from reference TRBV7-3 and TRBJ2-2): GAGVSQTPSNKVTEKGKYVELRCDPISGHTALYWYRQSLGQGPEFLIYFQGTGAADDSGLPNDRFFAVRPEGSVSTLKIQRTERGDSAVYLCASSLRVLPPGELFFGEGSRLTVL.

This clonotype was observed a handful of times. This chain joins TRBV2 and TRBJ2-3; 7 bases fit TRBD2. J was trimmed by 0 bases and V by 4 bases; bases with no gene match: 10. Germline assignment: CDR1 SNHLY and CDR2 FYNNEI. The CDR3 contains 17 residues. In DNA, the CDR3 is TGTGCCAGCAGTGTGTCTAGCGGTGGGACTAGCACAGATACGCAGTATTTT. Protein product: CASSVSSGGTSTDTQYF.

This clonotype was recorded at least ten times. V usage is TRBV12-3 or TRBV12-4 and J usage is TRBJ1-1; no clear D. With 6 bases removed from V and 0 bases from J, the gap between germline ends came to 5 bases. The CDR3 covers 12 residues. The CDR3 here is CASRGMNTEAFF. The CDR3 coding sequence is TGTGCCAGCAGGGGCATGAACACTGAAGCTTTCTTT.

The rearrangement uses TRBV12-3 or TRBV12-4 and TRBJ1-5, with D possibly being TRBD1 (5 bases). With 6 bases removed from V and 7 bases from J, the gap between germline ends came to 10 bases. This CDR3 is built from 12 residues. The DNA of the CDR3 is TGTGCCAGCAGCTGGGGGTTCCAGCCCCAGCATTTT. Amino acids: CASSWGFQPQHF.

This clonotype appeared a few times. This chain joins TRBV4-3 and TRBJ1-5; TRBD1 agrees at 8 bases. The CDR3 contains 16 residues. With 0 bases clipped from V and 8 bases from J, the junction kept 9 bases outside the gene matches. Germline CDR1 reads LGHNA; CDR2 reads YSLEER. The CDR3 loop is CASSQDLFPGGEPQHF. CDR3 coding DNA: TGCGCCAGCAGCCAAGATTTGTTCCCAGGGGGCGAGCCCCAGCATTTT.

The J gene is TRBJ1-3, the V gene TRBV9; tentative D call: TRBD1 (6 bases). This CDR3 contains 14 residues. Germline V CDR1 and CDR2: SGDLS, YYNGEE. V was pared by 0 bases and J by 8 bases, with 12 bases between. This CDR3 reads CASSVEGGADTIYF. The CDR3 region has the DNA TGTGCCAGCAGCGTAGAGGGGGGTGCGGACACCATATATTTT.

This clonotype was picked up many times. V is TRBV27 and J is TRBJ1-1; TRBD1 is a possible D gene (5 bases). Germline lookup yields CDR1 MNHEY and CDR2 SMNVEV (reference sequence). V was cut by 2 bases and J by 5 bases, with 9 bases left in between. CDR3 size: 13 residues. The CDR3 is CASSLQGITEAFF. CDR3 nucleotide sequence: TGTGCCAGCAGTTTACAGGGTATTACTGAAGCTTTCTTT.

This clonotype is termed large. The chain employs TRBV9 and TRBJ2-1; 8 bases are a match to TRBD2. Germline assignment: CDR1 SGDLS and CDR2 YYNGEE. The CDR3 runs 17 residues. The V gene end was trimmed by 4 bases and the J gene end by 4 bases; junction bases not matched to a gene: 13. The CDR3 DNA sequence: TGTGCCAGCAGCCCCGGAGGAGTCGGCGGGGGGTACAATGAGCAGTTCTTC. Its translation is CASSPGGVGGGYNEQFF.

This clonotype was observed a few times. The chain is built from TRBV9 and TRBJ2-2; D unclear. The CDR3 has 15 amino acids. Between the trimmed V and J ends, which lost 0 bases and 0 bases, there was a span of 6 bases. Germline V lookup: CDR1 SGDLS, CDR2 YYNGEE. The CDR3 nucleotides read TGTGCCAGCAGCGTAGGCTGGGCGAACACCGGGGAGCTGTTTTTT. This codes for CASSVGWANTGELFF.

The sample holds a few counts of this clonotype. The chain employs TRBV4-2 and TRBJ2-3; possible D gene TRBD2, 5 bases. The CDR3 contains 15 residues. Per germline, CDR1 LGHNA and CDR2 YNFKEQ. V was pared by 1 base and J by 1 base, with 9 bases between. The CDR3 nucleotides are TGTGCCAGCAGCCAAGGGAACGGGGGCACAGATACGCAGTATTTT. As protein: CASSQGNGGTDTQYF.

This clonotype was detected a few times. The CDR3 sequence: CAITPRQGLWQPQHF. The CDR3 bases are TGTGCCATAACTCCGCGACAGGGACTGTGGCAGCCCCAGCATTTT. The chain joins TRBV28 to TRBJ1-5, with 7 bases fitting TRBD1. From germline, CDR1 is MDHEN and CDR2 SYDVKM. The CDR3 contains 15 residues. V lost 10 bases and J lost 7; bases outside the gene matches: 16.

The sample holds many counts of this clonotype. This sequence joins TRBV12-3 or TRBV12-4 and TRBJ1-1, with unresolved D. V lost 6 bases and J 4 bases, leaving 12 bases between the germline ends. The CDR3 consists of 13 residues. Here the CDR3 DNA reads TGTGCCAGCAGCCCAGAGGTCGGCACTGAAGCTTTCTTT. This codes for CASSPEVGTEAFF.

The chain carries TRBV12-3 or TRBV12-4 and TRBJ2-3; D is undetermined. V lost 6 bases, J lost 0 bases, and 13 bases lay in between. The CDR3 loop spans 15 amino acids. CDR3 residues: CASRPGRGSTDTQYF. The CDR3 DNA is TGTGCCAGCAGGCCCGGGCGCGGTAGCACAGATACGCAGTATTTT.

The chain joins TRBV7-2 to TRBJ1-5, with a weak D call TRBD1 (6 bases). The CDR3 runs 14 residues. Trimming removed 2 bases from V and 1 base from J, with 6 bases in between. CDR1 is SGHTA, CDR2 FQGNSA, per germline. The CDR3 DNA is TGTGCCAGCAGCTTAACAGGGAGCAATCAGCCCCAGCATTTT. Protein product: CASSLTGSNQPQHF. The whole variable domain, remainder taken from reference TRBV7-2 and TRBJ1-5, is GAGVSQSPSNKVTEKGKDVELRCDPISGHTALYWYRQSLGQGLEFLIYFQGNSAPDKSGLPSDRFSAERTGGSVSTLTIQRTQQEDSAVYLCASSLTGSNQPQHFGDGTRLSIL.

The chain uses TRBV12-3 or TRBV12-4 and TRBJ1-1, with D maybe TRBD1 (5 bases). Trimming removed 3 bases at V and 0 bases at J, with 14 bases between. The CDR3 extends over 16 amino acids. CDR3 loop: CASSFGRGYMNTEAFF. Here the CDR3 DNA reads TGTGCCAGCAGTTTTGGGAGGGGATACATGAACACTGAAGCTTTCTTT.

The J gene is TRBJ1-1, the V gene TRBV6-2 or TRBV6-3, with 8 bases aligning to TRBD1. Germline CDR1 MNHEY, CDR2 SVGEGT. The CDR3 length is 14 residues. The V segment lost 5 bases and the J segment 5 bases; nucleotides outside the gene matches: 7. CDR3 DNA sequence: TGTGCCAGCAGTGCCACAGGGGGGAAGACTGAAGCTTTCTTT. Encoded protein: CASSATGGKTEAFF.

The CDR3 here is CASSGTGDWNQPQHF. CDR3 DNA: TGTGCCAGCAGCGGAACAGGGGATTGGAATCAGCCCCAGCATTTT. The genes are TRBV5-5 and TRBJ1-5, with 7 positions matching TRBD1. The ends lost 4 bases at V and 4 bases at J; junction bases unmatched: 8. Germline values: CDR1 SGHKS, CDR2 YYEKEE (reference sequence). The CDR3 runs to 15 residues.

V and J are TRBV12-3 or TRBV12-4 and TRBJ1-4, with 9 bases that match TRBD1. This CDR3 has 16 amino acids. The V segment lost 7 bases and the J segment 2 bases; nucleotides outside the gene matches: 8. The CDR3 nucleotides are TGTGCCAGCAAAACCGGGACAGGGCCCACTAATGAAAAACTGTTTTTT. Protein: CASKTGTGPTNEKLFF.

This clonotype was recorded many times. The chain uses TRBV6-5 and TRBJ2-5, with D perhaps TRBD2 (6 bases). Germline CDR1 is MNHEY and CDR2 is SVGAGI. The CDR3 consists of 15 residues. V dropped 2 bases and J dropped 3 bases, with 13 bases sitting between them. CDR3 residues: CASSYTIAAKETQYF. Here the CDR3 DNA reads TGTGCCAGCAGTTACACGATAGCGGCAAAAGAGACCCAGTACTTC.